The clone carrying this TCR beta chain was observed a handful of times. Germline assignment: CDR1 SEHNR and CDR2 FQNEAQ (reference sequence). CDR3 length: 17 amino acids. Trimming pared 7 bases from V and 5 bases from J, leaving 25 bases between. Hyperthyroidism, newly diagnosed and lasting under 2 months, affected patients aged 18 to 65. These data come from a study of T cells in Graves' hyperthyroidism and ophthalmopathy. Amplification of TCR beta CDR3 regions was performed using RNA transcripts as template. The study used the HTBI primer set for a first-round RT-PCR of the TCR CDR3. Using its own MiXCR run on the multiplex PCR reads, TCRdb lists one record per CDR3 protein. Here the sample spans hundreds of thousands of distinct CDR3 sequences, approximately 14% being singletons.

The TCR originated in a woman in her twenties or thirties with Graves' hyperthyroidism. V usage is TRBV7-9 and J usage is TRBJ2-3; D may be TRBD1 or TRBD2 (5 bases each). The source material was blood. CDR3 protein: CASNPSGRARPGDTQYF. The DNA of the CDR3 is TGTGCCAGCAACCCTTCAGGGAGAGCGAGGCCGGGAGATACGCAGTATTTT. The whole variable domain, remainder taken from reference TRBV7-9 and TRBJ2-3, is DTGVSQNPRHKITKRGQNVTFRCDPISEHNRLYWYRQTLGQGPEFLTYFQNEAQLEKSRLLSDRFSAERPKGSFSTLEIQRTEQGDSAMYLCASNPSGRARPGDTQYFGPGTRLTVL.